The following is a T cell receptor beta chain sequence with its context. This entry comes from a study of OX40 agonist ivuxolimab in advanced cancers. Study in general: Cancers in dose escalation were hepatocellular, melanoma, renal cell and head and neck.

Here immunoSEQ multiplex PCR was the method, and the copy in TCRdb shows in-frame clones only, minus some. This sample has about 40,000 clones, with about 85% found just once. Per the germline V gene, CDR1 is GTSNPN and CDR2 is SVGIG (reference sequence). Trimming pared 3 bases from V and 3 bases from J, leaving 5 bases between. This CDR3 is built from 11 residues. This receptor was identified in an adult with an advanced solid tumor such as melanoma, head and neck, liver or kidney cancer. The chain carries TRBV30 and TRBJ1-2; D remains unclear. Material: CD4+ or CD8+ T cells sorted from blood, obtained in a trial of the OX40 agonist ivuxolimab. The CDR3 protein is CAWSLYYGYTF. The DNA of the CDR3 is TGTGCCTGGAGCCTATACTATGGCTACACCTTC.